Shown below are 11 T cell receptor beta chains from a single sample sequenced in a study of patients and donors after allogeneic stem cell transplantation. Via MiXCR, TCRdb re-called the RT-PCR reads, giving one row per CDR3 protein. The sample has around 200,000 distinct CDR3 sequences, 38% seen once. Sequencing was done on a sample of blood, either unsorted or a sorted T cell fraction (not recorded which). These receptors came from a human donor who was either an allogeneic HSCT recipient or a stem cell or donor lymphocyte infusion donor (not recorded which). It is not recorded whose cells these are; they may come from a transplant donor.

This rearrangement joins TRBV7-9 to TRBJ2-6, with 8 nucleotides matching TRBD1. The CDR3 loop spans 18 amino acids. Germline loops: CDR1 SEHNR, CDR2 FQNEAQ (reference sequence). J lost 2 bases, V lost 1 base, and 7 bases had no gene match. The CDR3 nucleotides are TGTGCCAGCAGCTTAGGGGCAGGGGGCCCCCCTGGGGCCAACGTCCTGACTTTC. This translates into CASSLGAGGPPGANVLTF.

This clonotype was observed a handful of times. Here the CDR3 reads CASRIQGAYNQPQHF. As DNA, the CDR3 is TGTGCCAGCAGGATACAGGGGGCCTACAATCAGCCCCAGCATTTT. V usage is TRBV28 and J usage is TRBJ1-5; TRBD1 aligns across 9 bases. Germline V gives CDR1 MDHEN, CDR2 SYDVKM. Losses at the gene ends were 6 bases for V and 3 bases for J; bases not matched to a gene: 6. The CDR3 is 15 residues long.

V usage is TRBV6-2 or TRBV6-3 and J usage is TRBJ1-3; D is perhaps TRBD1 (6 bases). The germline V gene has CDR1 MNHEY and CDR2 SVGEGT. CDR3 length equals 13 residues. Trimming cost V 6 bases and J 7 bases, with 13 bases left between them. This CDR3 reads CASSTTGPNTIYF. Here the CDR3 DNA reads TGTGCCAGCAGCACGACAGGACCCAACACCATATATTTT.

The genes are TRBV20-1 and TRBJ2-7; 8 nucleotides line up with TRBD1. After removal of 3 bases from V and 4 bases from J, the junction contained 11 bases not matched to a gene. This CDR3 has 15 amino acids. Germline V gives CDR1 DFQATT, CDR2 SNEGSKA (reference sequence). This CDR3 reads CSASGRWQGAYEQYF. The CDR3 nucleotides are TGCAGTGCTAGTGGAAGGTGGCAGGGGGCTTACGAGCAGTACTTC.

The CDR3 is CASTPGGLYEQYF. In DNA, the CDR3 is TGCGCCAGCACTCCGGGGGGGCTCTACGAGCAGTACTTC. V is TRBV5-1 and J is TRBJ2-7; 8 nucleotides match TRBD2. CDR1 SGHRS and CDR2 YFSETQ come from the germline V gene. The CDR3 has 13 amino acids. Trimming removed 6 bases from V and 3 bases from J; junction bases left unmatched: 5.

The chain is built from TRBV7-9 and TRBJ2-7, with D perhaps matching TRBD1 (5 bases). Deletions cut 8 bases from V and 2 bases from J, with 16 bases between. This CDR3 spans 14 amino acids. Per germline, CDR1 SEHNR and CDR2 FQNEAQ (reference sequence). The CDR3 sequence is CASEPLQDAYEQYF. The CDR3 DNA is TGTGCCAGCGAACCTCTACAGGACGCCTACGAGCAGTACTTC.

This clonotype was seen only a few times. The rearrangement uses TRBV6-2 or TRBV6-3 and TRBJ1-2, with D unresolved. Deletions cut 8 bases from V and 5 bases from J, with 15 bases between. CDR1 MNHEY and CDR2 SVGEGT come from the germline V gene. The length of the CDR3 is 13 residues. The CDR3 sequence: CASRYPGPYGYTF. The CDR3 nucleotides read TGTGCCAGCCGCTACCCGGGCCCATATGGCTACACCTTC.

This clonotype appeared a few times. V is TRBV5-1 and J is TRBJ2-3; 8 bases agree with TRBD2. V was pared by 3 bases and J by 4 bases, with 7 bases of the junction left unmatched. The CDR3 runs 15 residues. CDR1 SGHRS and CDR2 YFSETQ come from the germline V gene. The CDR3 region has the DNA TGCGCCAGCAGCTACGCCGGGACTAGTGCAGATACGCAGTATTTT. Protein sequence: CASSYAGTSADTQYF.

This chain joins TRBV20-1 and TRBJ2-4, with D maybe TRBD2 (5 bases). The germline V and J ends were trimmed by 4 bases and 8 bases, with 15 bases remaining between them. This CDR3 comprises 13 residues. The germline V gene encodes CDR1 DFQATT and CDR2 SNEGSKA (reference sequence). The CDR3 is CSAKGVVTDIQYF. DNA for the CDR3: TGCAGTGCTAAGGGAGTCGTGACGGACATTCAGTACTTC.

A few counts support this clonotype. The chain is built from TRBV12-3 or TRBV12-4 and TRBJ1-1, with D perhaps matching TRBD1 (6 bases). CDR3 length: 16 amino acids. Trimming stripped 6 bases from V and 3 bases from J, with 20 bases between. CDR3 sequence: CASRLFLTGGYTEAFF. The CDR3 DNA follows: TGTGCCAGCAGACTCTTCCTGACAGGAGGGTACACTGAAGCTTTCTTT.

CDR3 residues: CASSASGLSTDTQYF. CDR3 DNA sequence: TGTGCCAGCAGCGCCTCCGGGTTGAGCACAGATACGCAGTATTTT. The V call is TRBV7-2, the J call TRBJ2-3, with D uncertain. Per germline, CDR1 SGHTA and CDR2 FQGNSA. Trimming removed 5 bases at V and 0 bases at J, with 12 bases between. The CDR3 length is 15 residues.